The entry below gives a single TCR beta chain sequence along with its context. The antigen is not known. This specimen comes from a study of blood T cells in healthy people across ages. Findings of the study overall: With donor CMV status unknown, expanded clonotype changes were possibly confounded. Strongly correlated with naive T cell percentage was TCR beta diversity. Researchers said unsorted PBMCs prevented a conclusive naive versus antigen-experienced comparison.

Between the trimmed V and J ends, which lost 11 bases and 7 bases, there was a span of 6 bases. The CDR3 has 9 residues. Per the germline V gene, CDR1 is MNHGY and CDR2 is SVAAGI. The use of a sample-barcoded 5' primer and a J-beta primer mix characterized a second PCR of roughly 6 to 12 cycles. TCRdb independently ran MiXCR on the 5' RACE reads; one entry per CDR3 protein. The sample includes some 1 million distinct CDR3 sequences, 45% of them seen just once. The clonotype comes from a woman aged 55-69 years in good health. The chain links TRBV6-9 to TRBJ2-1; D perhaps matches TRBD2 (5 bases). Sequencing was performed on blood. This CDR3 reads CAPGNEQFF. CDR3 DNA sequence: TGTGCCCCGGGGAATGAGCAGTTCTTC.